This T cell receptor (beta chain) was observed in a study of T cells after yellow fever vaccination. Looking at the study overall: Those fractions that held only low numbers of cells were prepared using the SMART-Seq v4 Ultra Low Input RNA kit.

Trimming pared 6 bases from V and 0 bases from J, leaving 15 bases between. Germline values: CDR1 MNHEY, CDR2 SVGAGI. The CDR3 runs 15 residues. They built TCR cDNA with 5'RACE template switching, a step that put in a universal primer site and UMIs. Via MiXCR, TCRdb re-called the 5' RACE reads, giving one row per CDR3 protein. The sample consists of roughly 340,000 distinct CDR3 sequences, roughly 4.3% of them appearing once. This clonotype was detected a few times. The sequencing here drew on PBMCs, taken 5 days after the yellow fever booster vaccination. The source of this sequence is a man younger than 35 who received the YFV17D yellow fever vaccine. V and J are TRBV6-5 and TRBJ2-7, with TRBD2 as a possible D gene (5 bases). The CDR3 DNA is TGTGCCAGCAGCATCAGCGGACGGTACTCCTACGAGCAGTACTTC. Amino acids: CASSISGRYSYEQYF.